This TCR beta chain was identified in a study of CD8 T cells in Susac syndrome. An amount of RNA that ranged from roughly 0.5 to 1 ug was reverse transcribed with random hexamers. Amplification of TCR beta CDR3 by immunoSEQ multiplex PCR spanned 54 Vbeta and 13 Jbeta. In TCRdb, the immunoSEQ multiplex PCR reads were re-called with MiXCR into one record per CDR3 protein. This table has 150,000 to 200,000 distinct CDR3 sequences, over 85% appearing once. Germline-derived CDR1 and CDR2 are SQVTM and ANQGSEA. The CDR3 is 12 amino acids. The V and J ends lost 4 bases and 1 base respectively, with 7 bases between them.

The sample was CD4+ T cells from PBMCs. This chain joins TRBV29-1 and TRBJ2-5; D remains ambiguous. This sequence was found in a human donor in good health. The CDR3 loop is CSVASSQETQYF. The CDR3 coding sequence is TGCAGCGTTGCGTCCAGCCAAGAGACCCAGTACTTC.